These 19 T cell receptor beta chains came from one sample sequenced in a study of CD8 T cells in ankylosing spondylitis (TCRdb year 2017). Receptors were amplified or captured by 5' RACE. These reads were obtained on an Illumina HiSeq 2500. TCRdb trimmed public reads at Q25 via fastp, called clones via MiXCR and kept in-frame beta chains. When rows share a CDR3 protein, they turn into one entry using the most common DNA and genes. In this sample the table shows approximately 150,000 distinct CDR3 sequences, 30% to 40% of which occur a single time. The ten largest clones take up 6% of the sample. The sample comprised synovial fluid, either unsorted or a sorted T cell fraction (not recorded which). All receptors derive from a male donor with ankylosing spondylitis.

This clonotype has only a few counts. The V gene is TRBV28, the J gene TRBJ2-1, with D possibly being TRBD1 or TRBD2 (5 bases each). Trimming shortened V by 7 bases and J by 8 bases, and 21 bases separated the two germline ends. The CDR3 spans 15 residues. Germline loops: CDR1 MDHEN, CDR2 SYDVKM. The CDR3 DNA reads TGTGCCAGCACCTCACGGGGCAAGGTAGTCGATGAGCAGTTCTTC. Translation gives CASTSRGKVVDEQFF.

The genes are TRBV24-1 and TRBJ2-3, with D possibly matching TRBD2 (5 bases). Germline V gives CDR1 KGHDR, CDR2 SFDVKD. The germline V and J ends were trimmed by 9 bases and 2 bases, with 11 bases remaining between them. The CDR3 consists of 13 residues. Here the CDR3 DNA reads TGTGCCACCGCAACGGGGTACACAGATACGCAGTATTTT. Translating gives CATATGYTDTQYF.

This clonotype has more than one count but fewer than ten. The V and J genes are TRBV5-6 and TRBJ2-1; D gene ambiguous. Per the germline V gene, CDR1 is SGHDT and CDR2 is YYEEEE. The CDR3 has 13 amino acids. V gave up 5 bases and J gave up 4 bases, with 10 bases separating them. The CDR3 region is CASRSLGYNEQFF. For the CDR3, the DNA is TGTGCCAGCAGGTCTCTAGGATACAATGAGCAGTTCTTC. Based on the CDR3 plus reference TRBV5-6 and TRBJ2-1, the full variable domain is DAGVTQSPTHLIKTRGQQVTLRCSPKSGHDTVSWYQQALGQGPQFIFQYYEEEERQRGNFPDRFSGHQFPNYSSELNVNALLLGDSALYLCASRSLGYNEQFFGPGTRLTVL.

This chain connects TRBV12-3 or TRBV12-4 to TRBJ2-7; 12 nucleotides match TRBD2. The CDR3 spans 15 residues. The V and J ends lost 5 bases and 3 bases, in that order; junction bases with no gene match: 5. The CDR3 sequence is CASSPSGRAGYEQYF. The CDR3, as DNA: TGTGCCAGCAGTCCTAGCGGGAGGGCAGGCTACGAGCAGTACTTC.

This clonotype was seen at least ten times. The rearrangement uses TRBV7-3 and TRBJ2-5; the D gene is possibly TRBD1 (6 bases). The CDR3 extends over 13 amino acids. Trimming removed 3 bases at V and 5 bases at J, with 10 bases between. CDR1 is SGHTA and CDR2 is FQGTGA in the germline V gene. This CDR3 is CASSLDSWETQYF. The DNA of the CDR3 is TGTGCCAGCAGCTTGGACAGCTGGGAGACCCAGTACTTC. Complete variable domain (other parts from reference TRBV7-3 and TRBJ2-5): GAGVSQTPSNKVTEKGKYVELRCDPISGHTALYWYRQSLGQGPEFLIYFQGTGAADDSGLPNDRFFAVRPEGSVSTLKIQRTERGDSAVYLCASSLDSWETQYFGPGTRLLVL.

This clonotype has a single count. The V and J genes are TRBV7-9 and TRBJ2-7; the match to TRBD2 covers 13 bases. The CDR3 has 15 amino acids. Germline V gene sequence: CDR1 SEHNR, CDR2 FQNEAQ (reference sequence). V trimming: 5 bases; J trimming: 2 bases; junction bases outside the gene matches: 3. In DNA form, the CDR3 reads TGTGCCAGCAGCACACTAGCGGGAGGGGCCTACGAGCAGTACTTC. Translating gives CASSTLAGGAYEQYF.

This clonotype was counted at least ten times. This chain links TRBV7-2 with TRBJ1-1, with TRBD1 matching 8 bases. The V segment lost 5 bases and the J segment 8 bases; nucleotides outside the gene matches: 13. CDR1 and CDR2 from the germline V gene are SGHTA and FQGNSA. This CDR3 spans 15 amino acids. CDR3 loop: CASSGDRSSSVEAFF. In nucleotides, the CDR3 is TGTGCCAGCAGCGGGGACAGGTCCTCTTCCGTCGAAGCTTTCTTT.

This clonotype was counted at least ten times. This sequence joins TRBV7-9 and TRBJ2-5; D is uncertain. Germline V CDR1 and CDR2: SEHNR, FQNEAQ (reference sequence). Trimming removed 3 bases from V and 4 bases from J, with 15 bases in between. CDR3 length: 15 amino acids. CDR3 amino acids: CASSFGAQPPETQYF. DNA of the CDR3: TGTGCCAGCAGCTTCGGAGCCCAGCCCCCAGAGACCCAGTACTTC.

The genes are TRBV6-1 and TRBJ1-3; D unresolved. Germline CDR1 MNHNS, CDR2 SASEGT. V was shortened by 8 bases and J by 0 bases, with 23 bases between the two germline ends. This CDR3 region has 18 residues. For the CDR3, the DNA is TGTGCCAGCCGGCGGCGCGAGAATCGCAAAAGCTCTGGAAACACCATATATTTT. This translates into CASRRRENRKSSGNTIYF.

The chain recombines TRBV7-2 with TRBJ1-4; tentative D call: TRBD1 (5 bases). Trimming stripped 5 bases from V and 11 bases from J, with 18 bases between. Looked up from germline, CDR1 is SGHTA and CDR2 is FQGNSA. This CDR3 comprises 14 residues. This chain's CDR3 is CASSPGQGNGKLFF. In DNA, the CDR3 is TGTGCCAGCAGCCCCGGGCAGGGTAACGGGAAACTGTTTTTT.

This chain links TRBV12-3 or TRBV12-4 with TRBJ1-1, with 9 bases that match TRBD1. The CDR3 has 15 amino acids. Unmatched junction bases numbered 7, after V lost 4 bases and J lost 4 bases. The CDR3 spells CASSSWTGAVTEAFF. For the CDR3, the DNA is TGTGCCAGCAGTTCATGGACAGGGGCGGTCACTGAAGCTTTCTTT.

This clonotype was seen a few times. J is TRBJ2-7 and V is TRBV4-2, with 8 bases identical to TRBD1. CDR1 and CDR2 (germline): LGHNA, YNFKEQ. J gave up 6 bases and V 0 bases, and 7 bases lay outside the gene matches. CDR3 length: 15 residues. CDR3 loop: CASSQDGSGGLEQYF. The CDR3 DNA sequence: TGTGCCAGCAGCCAAGATGGGTCAGGGGGCCTCGAGCAGTACTTC.

V usage is TRBV5-1 and J usage is TRBJ1-6, with a tentative D call TRBD1 (5 bases). The germline V gene encodes CDR1 SGHRS and CDR2 YFSETQ. Trimming removed 4 bases from V and 9 bases from J, with 11 bases in between. The CDR3 has 13 amino acids. CDR3 bases: TGCGCCAGCAGCGAAGAACAGGCTTCACCCCTCCACTTT. It specifies CASSEEQASPLHF.

The chain links TRBV5-8 to TRBJ2-2; tentative D call: TRBD1 (6 bases). Germline V gives CDR1 SGHTS, CDR2 YDEGEE. The CDR3 spans 15 residues. Trimming shortened V by 6 bases and J by 1 base, and 13 bases separated the two germline ends. CDR3 amino acids: CASTRTGKNTGELFF. The DNA of the CDR3 is TGTGCCAGCACCCGAACAGGGAAGAACACCGGGGAGCTGTTTTTT.

The chain couples TRBV5-1 to TRBJ2-3; 8 nucleotides agree with TRBD2. CDR3 length equals 15 residues. Germline V gene data show CDR1 as SGHRS and CDR2 as YFSETQ. V dropped 0 bases and J dropped 8; count of bases not matched to a gene: 8. The CDR3 DNA sequence: TGCGCCAGCAGCTTGGCCCCAGCGGGGGATGGTACGCAGTATTTT. This translates into CASSLAPAGDGTQYF. Together with reference TRBV5-1 and TRBJ2-3, the CDR3 gives the full variable domain: KAGVTQTPRYLIKTRGQQVTLSCSPISGHRSVSWYQQTPGQGLQFLFEYFSETQRNKGNFPGRFSGRQFSNSRSEMNVSTLELGDSALYLCASSLAPAGDGTQYFGPGTRLTVL.

In its sample, this clonotype was seen a few times. The rearrangement uses TRBV2 and TRBJ2-7; no clear D gene. CDR3 length: 11 amino acids. V gave up 4 bases and J gave up 6 bases, with 7 bases separating them. CDR1 is SNHLY, CDR2 FYNNEI, per germline. DNA for the CDR3: TGTGCCAGCAGTGGGTGGGGCGAGCAGTACTTC. Translated, it gives CASSGWGEQYF.

This clonotype was counted at least ten times. The chain links TRBV6-2 or TRBV6-3 to TRBJ2-1; no firm D call. Deletions cut 5 bases from V and 2 bases from J, with 7 bases between. Germline loops: CDR1 MNHEY, CDR2 SVGEGT. The CDR3 has 13 amino acids. DNA of the CDR3: TGTGCCAGCAGTCGGGTCGCCTACAATGAGCAGTTCTTC. The encoded protein is CASSRVAYNEQFF.

This chain connects TRBV12-3 or TRBV12-4 to TRBJ1-6; D is possibly TRBD1 (5 bases). This CDR3 region has 14 residues. The ends were cut back, 2 bases at V and 7 bases at J, with 9 bases in the middle. The DNA for the CDR3 is TGTGCCAGCAGTTTATGGGGCCTAAATTCACCCCTCCACTTT. Residues: CASSLWGLNSPLHF.

This clonotype was seen many times. The V gene is TRBV5-1, the J gene TRBJ2-7; TRBD2 matches at 8 bases. Trimming took 4 bases from V and 4 from J; bases not matched to a gene: 1. CDR1 is SGHRS, CDR2 YFSETQ, per germline. The CDR3 totals 12 residues. For the CDR3, the DNA is TGCGCCAGCAGCCGGGGGGGTTACGAGCAGTACTTC. It specifies CASSRGGYEQYF.